The 30 T cell receptor beta chains reported below all come from one sample, sequenced in a study of blood T cell repertoires in COVID-19. Only in-frame clones appear in the TCRdb table, and some are missing; sequencing was by immunoSEQ multiplex PCR. The data show some 200,000 clones, with roughly 76% seen just once and roughly 8.8% held by the top ten. Sequencing was carried out using peripheral blood. These receptors all come from a woman between 50 and 59 years old with active or convalescent COVID-19.

The gene calls are TRBV15 and TRBJ1-1; weak D call: TRBD1 (5 bases). The V and J ends lost 0 bases and 0 bases respectively, with 8 bases between them. Germline CDR1 reads LNHNV; CDR2 reads YYDKDF (reference sequence). The CDR3 is made up of 15 amino acids. As DNA, the CDR3 is TGTGCCACCAGCAGAGACGGGGGGATGAACACTGAAGCTTTCTTT. It codes for CATSRDGGMNTEAFF.

The genes are TRBV30 and TRBJ1-1; D is unresolved. The germline V and J ends were trimmed by 0 bases and 4 bases, with 15 bases remaining between them. The CDR3 is 15 residues long. Germline CDR1 GTSNPN, CDR2 SVGIG (reference sequence). The CDR3 reads CAWSVNRLGATEAFF. The CDR3 DNA reads as TGTGCCTGGAGTGTAAATCGGCTAGGTGCCACTGAAGCTTTCTTT.

A few counts support this clone. The V gene is TRBV2, the J gene TRBJ2-1, with TRBD2 as a possible D gene (5 bases). Deletions cut 6 bases from V and 0 bases from J, with 12 bases between. CDR1 SNHLY and CDR2 FYNNEI come from the germline V gene. The CDR3 has 15 amino acids. The CDR3 reads CASSYTSSSYNEQFF. The DNA for the CDR3 is TGTGCCAGCAGCTATACTAGTAGCTCCTACAATGAGCAGTTCTTC.

This clone was observed a few times. The chain employs TRBV3-1 (or the pseudogene TRBV3-2) and TRBJ2-4, with a tentative D call TRBD2 (6 bases). The CDR3 sequence is 15 residues long. V was pared by 3 bases and J by 4 bases, with 13 bases between. Germline assignment: CDR1 LGHDT and CDR2 YNNKEL (reference sequence). The CDR3 sequence is CASSHGTEGKNIQYF. The CDR3, as DNA: TGTGCCAGCAGCCACGGGACGGAGGGAAAAAACATTCAGTACTTC.

The rearrangement joins TRBV2 to TRBJ1-4; maybe TRBD1 (5 bases). This CDR3 comprises 15 residues. Germline V CDR1 and CDR2: SNHLY, FYNNEI. Trimming left V 4 bases short and J 0 bases short, with 9 bases between. CDR3: CASSAGGATNEKLFF. The CDR3 coding sequence is TGTGCCAGCAGTGCGGGGGGAGCAACTAATGAAAAACTGTTTTTT.

Ten or more counts support this clone. The chain employs TRBV5-4 and TRBJ1-6; tentatively, D is TRBD1 (5 bases). V was pared by 0 bases and J by 7 bases, with 23 bases between. The CDR3 runs 19 residues. Per germline, CDR1 SGHNT and CDR2 YYREEE (reference sequence). CDR3 sequence: CASSLVRGGGRVGNSPLHF. In DNA, the CDR3 is TGTGCCAGCAGCTTGGTGCGCGGCGGGGGAAGAGTCGGCAATTCACCCCTCCACTTT.

This rearrangement joins TRBV7-2 to TRBJ2-1; 8 bases line up with TRBD1. CDR3 length: 15 residues. The V segment lost 4 bases and the J segment 4 bases; nucleotides outside the gene matches: 6. The germline CDR1 and CDR2 sequences are SGHTA and FQGNSA. In DNA, the CDR3 is TGTGCCAGCAGCTCCGGGACAGGAGGATACAATGAGCAGTTCTTC. It codes for CASSSGTGGYNEQFF.

This clone appeared a few times. CDR3 DNA: TGTGCCACCAGTGACAGAACCCAGCAGTACTTC. Residues: CATSDRTQQYF. J is TRBJ2-7 and V is TRBV24-1, with D unclear. V lost 4 bases to trimming and J lost 8 bases, with 8 bases between them. Germline lookup yields CDR1 KGHDR and CDR2 SFDVKD. This CDR3 spans 11 amino acids.

This chain joins TRBV18 and TRBJ2-3, with TRBD2 matching 8 bases. Germline lookup yields CDR1 KGHSH and CDR2 LQKENI. The CDR3 consists of 16 residues. The trim removed 5 bases at V and 2 bases at J, leaving 9 bases unmatched. The CDR3 DNA sequence: TGTGCCAGCTCATCGGGTACTAGCGGATACACAGATACGCAGTATTTT. It is translated as CASSSGTSGYTDTQYF.

J is TRBJ2-2 and V is TRBV5-6; a weak D match, TRBD2 (6 bases). Germline V gives CDR1 SGHDT, CDR2 YYEEEE. There are 17 residues in the CDR3. The germline V and J ends were trimmed by 4 bases and 9 bases, with 25 bases remaining between them. CDR3 nucleotide sequence: TGTGCCAGCAGCCTGACCACATCCTTGGCGGGGCGTAGGGAGCTGTTTTTT. It specifies CASSLTTSLAGRRELFF. Together with reference TRBV5-6 and TRBJ2-2, the CDR3 gives the full variable domain: DAGVTQSPTHLIKTRGQQVTLRCSPKSGHDTVSWYQQALGQGPQFIFQYYEEEERQRGNFPDRFSGHQFPNYSSELNVNALLLGDSALYLCASSLTTSLAGRRELFFGEGSRLTVL.

The rearrangement links TRBV19 to TRBJ1-1, with a weak D call TRBD1 (5 bases). The CDR3 is made up of 13 amino acids. Trimming cost V 3 bases and J 4 bases, with 9 bases left between them. The germline CDR1 and CDR2 sequences are LNHDA and SQIVND (reference sequence). CDR3 DNA: TGTGCCAGTAGTATGGGGCCAGGCACTGAAGCTTTCTTT. This gives the protein CASSMGPGTEAFF.

This clone came up a few times. This chain uses TRBV20-1 with TRBJ2-4, with 9 positions matching TRBD2. The germline gives CDR1 DFQATT, CDR2 SNEGSKA (reference sequence). There are 17 residues in the CDR3. With 3 bases clipped from V and 0 bases from J, the junction kept 9 bases outside the gene matches. In DNA, the CDR3 is TGCAGTGCTAGTAGGGCTAGCGGGGACCTAGCCAAAAACATTCAGTACTTC. Amino acid sequence: CSASRASGDLAKNIQYF.

CDR3 nucleotides: TGTGCCAGTAGTCCGCGCGGGCAGCCCCAGCATTTT. Protein: CASSPRGQPQHF. V gene TRBV19 combines with J gene TRBJ1-5, with D uncertain. Germline lookup yields CDR1 LNHDA and CDR2 SQIVND (reference sequence). Trimming took off 5 bases at V and 7 bases at J, with 9 bases between the two ends. The CDR3 consists of 12 residues.

The gene calls are TRBV29-1 and TRBJ2-4; 8 bases map to TRBD2. Germline assignment: CDR1 SQVTM and CDR2 ANQGSEA. CDR3 length: 15 amino acids. V trimming: 2 bases; J trimming: 4 bases; junction bases outside the gene matches: 7. The CDR3, as DNA: TGCAGCGTTGAAACCCTAGCGGGCCTTAAAAACATTCAGTACTTC. Residues: CSVETLAGLKNIQYF.

The chain joins TRBV6-5 to TRBJ1-2, with 12 bases lining up with TRBD1. The V gene end was trimmed by 6 bases and the J gene end by 8 bases; junction bases not matched to a gene: 7. Germline-derived CDR1 and CDR2 are MNHEY and SVGAGI. The CDR3 consists of 14 residues. The CDR3 here is CASSDRDRGPGYTF. CDR3 DNA sequence: TGTGCCAGCAGCGACCGGGACAGGGGGCCCGGCTACACCTTC.

This clone appeared a few times. V is TRBV6-5 and J is TRBJ1-5; the D is unclear. CDR3 length equals 13 residues. The germline V gene has CDR1 MNHEY and CDR2 SVGAGI. The ends were cut back, 11 bases at V and 6 bases at J, with 17 bases in the middle. This CDR3 reads CASQAARIQPQHF. CDR3 bases: TGTGCCTCTCAGGCCGCGCGCATTCAGCCCCAGCATTTT.

This chain uses TRBV9 with TRBJ1-2, with 7 nucleotides matching TRBD1. The V segment lost 4 bases and the J segment 3 bases; nucleotides outside the gene matches: 6. In germline, CDR1 is SGDLS, CDR2 YYNGEE. The CDR3 runs 14 residues. CDR3 loop: CASSLTGLDYGYTF. CDR3 coding DNA: TGTGCCAGCAGCTTGACAGGGTTAGACTATGGCTACACCTTC.

The V call is TRBV2, the J call TRBJ2-3, with 7 bases matching TRBD1. The CDR3 contains 12 residues. Germline V CDR1 and CDR2: SNHLY, FYNNEI. V lost 7 bases, J lost 7 bases, and 5 bases stayed unmatched. CDR3 sequence reads: CASTPRGNTQYF. CDR3 in DNA: TGTGCCAGCACGCCCAGGGGGAATACGCAGTATTTT.

This chain uses TRBV28 with TRBJ1-6, with 7 nucleotides matching TRBD1. The V and J ends lost 6 bases and 10 bases, in that order; junction bases with no gene match: 6. The length of the CDR3 is 13 residues. The germline gives CDR1 MDHEN, CDR2 SYDVKM. This chain's CDR3 is CASSTDRASPLHF. DNA for the CDR3: TGTGCCAGCAGCACTGACAGGGCGTCACCCCTCCACTTT.

The genes are TRBV7-8 and TRBJ2-7; D might be TRBD2 (6 bases). The V end lost 3 bases, the J end lost 7 bases, and 7 bases lay between the germline ends. CDR1 SGHVS and CDR2 FQNEAQ come from the germline V gene. CDR3 length equals 11 residues. The CDR3 spells CASSLAGEQYF. CDR3 coding DNA: TGTGCCAGCAGCTTGGCGGGGGAGCAGTACTTC.

This clone occurred once. J is TRBJ1-5 and V is TRBV30; no clear D gene. CDR1 and CDR2 from the germline V gene are GTSNPN and SVGIG (reference sequence). The CDR3 covers 13 residues. Trimming shortened V by 5 bases and J by 1 base, and 9 bases separated the two germline ends. CDR3 DNA: TGTGCCTGGGCGGGGTTGAGCAATCAGCCCCAGCATTTT. Residues: CAWAGLSNQPQHF.

V usage is TRBV3-1 (or the pseudogene TRBV3-2) and J usage is TRBJ2-7; 9 bases are a match to TRBD2. The junction had 7 bases not matched to a gene; V was cut back by 6 bases and J by 4 bases. The CDR3 extends over 14 amino acids. The V gene's germline CDR1 is LGHDT and CDR2 YNNKEL (reference sequence). This CDR3 is CASSQGLATYEQYF. CDR3 nucleotides: TGTGCCAGCAGTCAGGGACTAGCCACATACGAGCAGTACTTC.

This clone has at least ten counts. The rearrangement uses TRBV30 and TRBJ2-2, with 8 bases matching TRBD2. The CDR3 runs to 16 residues. V shed 3 bases, J shed 6 bases, and the junction held 12 bases outside the gene matches. Germline CDR1 is GTSNPN and CDR2 is SVGIG (reference sequence). The CDR3 here is CAWRDFGTSLSGELFF. The CDR3, as DNA: TGTGCCTGGAGAGATTTCGGGACTAGTTTATCCGGGGAGCTGTTTTTT.

V gene TRBV28 combines with J gene TRBJ1-1; D is uncertain. V shed 7 bases and J shed 1 base, with 10 bases lying between them. The CDR3 extends over 13 amino acids. In germline, CDR1 is MDHEN, CDR2 SYDVKM. CDR3 protein: CASTVGGNTEAFF. The DNA of the CDR3 is TGTGCCAGCACCGTGGGAGGGAACACTGAAGCTTTCTTT.

This clone was observed a handful of times. The CDR3 is CASSVEGQGLYGYTF. Here the CDR3 DNA reads TGTGCCAGCAGCGTAGAAGGACAGGGGTTATATGGCTACACCTTC. This chain connects TRBV9 to TRBJ1-2, with TRBD1 matching 9 bases. The length of the CDR3 is 15 residues. Trimming removed 0 bases from V and 5 bases from J; junction bases left unmatched: 5. Germline-derived CDR1 and CDR2 are SGDLS and YYNGEE.

The rearrangement joins TRBV5-1 to TRBJ1-6; 8 nucleotides align to TRBD1. The V gene end was trimmed by 5 bases and the J gene end by 0 bases; junction bases not matched to a gene: 4. The CDR3 sequence is 16 residues long. CDR1 SGHRS and CDR2 YFSETQ come from the germline V gene. CDR3 protein: CASRTGGSSYNSPLHF. The CDR3, as DNA: TGCGCCAGCAGAACAGGGGGGAGCTCCTATAATTCACCCCTCCACTTT.

A few counts support this clone. As DNA, the CDR3 is TGTGCCAGCTCACCCAGTTACTCTGGGGCCAACGTCCTGACTTTC. As protein: CASSPSYSGANVLTF. V and J are TRBV18 and TRBJ2-6, with D unresolved. The germline V gene encodes CDR1 KGHSH and CDR2 LQKENI. The CDR3 has 15 residues. Trimming shortened V by 3 bases and J by 0 bases, and 6 bases separated the two germline ends.

The V call is TRBV7-3, the J call TRBJ2-4; 7 nucleotides agree with TRBD2. The CDR3 is made up of 14 amino acids. Germline V gene lookup returns CDR1 SGHTA and CDR2 FQGTGA. Unmatched junction bases numbered 4, after V lost 1 base and J lost 7 bases. CDR3 nucleotides: TGTGCCAGCAGCTTAAGTGGGGGAGGGAACATTCAGTACTTC. Amino acids: CASSLSGGGNIQYF.

The J gene is TRBJ1-2, the V gene TRBV27, with no clear D. This CDR3 comprises 14 residues. Germline V lookup: CDR1 MNHEY, CDR2 SMNVEV (reference sequence). Trimming took 3 bases from V and 2 from J, leaving 10 bases between them. The CDR3 nucleotides are TGTGCCAGCAGTTTTACCCCCAGGAACTATGGCTACACCTTC. Protein: CASSFTPRNYGYTF.

The CDR3 nucleotides are TGTGCCAGTAGTATACAGGGGGCGGACTATGGCTACACCTTC. The encoded protein is CASSIQGADYGYTF. The chain employs TRBV19 and TRBJ1-2, with TRBD1 matching 8 bases. The CDR3 totals 14 residues. The junction had 2 bases not matched to a gene; V was cut back by 2 bases and J by 3 bases. CDR1 and CDR2 (germline): LNHDA, SQIVND (reference sequence).